These 5 T cell receptor beta chains share one sample of origin, sequenced in a study of cytomegalovirus exposure and HLA in healthy donors. PCR was performed using 60 Vbeta and 13 Jbeta primers. Using immunoSEQ multiplex PCR, the repertoire was profiled, and TCRdb retains in-frame clones only, with some absent. The sample comprises about 90,000 clones, roughly three quarters of which are singletons, and 2.7% rests with the top ten. Sequenced input: PBMCs. The origin of the receptors is a young man in good health and CMV-seronegative.

The rearrangement uses TRBV19 and TRBJ2-1, with 8 positions matching TRBD2. Trimming removed 1 base from V and 6 bases from J; junction bases left unmatched: 11. The CDR3 sequence is 17 residues long. From germline, CDR1 is LNHDA and CDR2 SQIVND (reference sequence). The CDR3 DNA is TGTGCCAGTAGTATAGTAAGGGGTGGACTAGCACGCAATGAGCAGTTCTTC. Translation gives CASSIVRGGLARNEQFF. Using reference TRBV19 and TRBJ2-1 for the parts outside the CDR3, the full variable domain is DGGITQSPKYLFRKEGQNVTLSCEQNLNHDAMYWYRQDPGQGLRLIYYSQIVNDFQKGDIAEGYSVSREKKESFPLTVTSAQKNPTAFYLCASSIVRGGLARNEQFFGPGTRLTVL.

The chain carries TRBV19 and TRBJ1-2; TRBD1 matches at 8 bases. The CDR3 is 15 residues long. After removal of 4 bases from V and 8 bases from J, the junction contained 12 bases not matched to a gene. The germline V gene has CDR1 LNHDA and CDR2 SQIVND (reference sequence). The DNA for the CDR3 is TGTGCCAGTAGTACTACGACAGGGGCCCTATTGGGCTACACCTTC. Translating it yields CASSTTTGALLGYTF.

In this sample, this clone turned up a few times. The chain is built from TRBV2 and TRBJ2-7; TRBD1 aligns across 8 bases. This CDR3 has 12 amino acids. With V trimmed by 10 bases and J by 4 bases, 6 bases remained unmatched. Germline loops: CDR1 SNHLY, CDR2 FYNNEI. In nucleotides, the CDR3 is TGTGCCATTTGGGACAGGCAATACGAGCAGTACTTC. It specifies CAIWDRQYEQYF. The whole variable domain, filled in from reference TRBV2 and TRBJ2-7, reads EPEVTQTPSHQVTQMGQEVILRCVPISNHLYFYWYRQILGQKVEFLVSFYNNEISEKSEIFDDQFSVERPDGSNFTLKIRSTKLEDSAMYFCAIWDRQYEQYFGPGTRLTVT.

The gene calls are TRBV5-6 and TRBJ1-1; 9 nucleotides agree with TRBD1. Germline V CDR1 and CDR2: SGHDT, YYEEEE. The CDR3 spans 16 residues. The V and J ends lost 0 bases and 11 bases, in that order; junction bases with no gene match: 14. The CDR3 loop is CASSLGWGQGPFGAFF. CDR3 coding DNA: TGTGCCAGCAGCTTGGGGTGGGGACAGGGACCGTTCGGCGCTTTCTTT.

This clone turned up a few times. The rearrangement links TRBV5-4 to TRBJ1-6, with 9 nucleotides matching TRBD1. Germline V gene sequence: CDR1 SGHNT, CDR2 YYREEE (reference sequence). The CDR3 contains 14 residues. The V segment lost 4 bases and the J segment 9 bases; nucleotides outside the gene matches: 5. The CDR3 spells CASSNRDRVSPLHF. CDR3 in DNA: TGTGCCAGCAGCAACCGGGACAGGGTTTCACCCCTCCACTTT. Full variable domain (remainder filled in from reference TRBV5-4 and TRBJ1-6): ETGVTQSPTHLIKTRGQQVTLRCSSQSGHNTVSWYQQALGQGPQFIFQYYREEENGRGNFPPRFSGLQFPNYSSELNVNALELDDSALYLCASSNRDRVSPLHFGNGTRLTVT.